The T cell receptor (beta chain) under discussion was sequenced for a study of T cell responses to AZD1222 COVID-19 vaccine. For this clone: Its target is not known.

Study conclusions and caveats: Spike-spanning, vaccine-associated CD4 TCRs were dominant at 160-218 and 743-854. Donors were chiefly white British, with a greater number of females, and clonal diversity was perhaps underestimated.

The table came from immunoSEQ multiplex PCR; TCRdb's copy has only in-frame clones and leaves some out. The profile covers roughly 150,000 clones, with 80% to 95% appearing a single time and roughly 1.5% taken by the ten largest. This sequence originates from an adult in good health. The material sequenced was peripheral blood, taken on day 0 of AZD1222 vaccination.

This CDR3 is CASRSGTANSPLHF. The CDR3 nucleotides are TGCGCCAGCAGGTCCGGGACAGCAAATTCACCCCTCCACTTT. The rearrangement joins TRBV10-2 to TRBJ1-6; 7 bases agree with TRBD1. V gave up 6 bases and J gave up 7 bases; unmatched junction bases: 6. CDR1 is WSHSY, CDR2 SAAADI, per germline. The CDR3 is made up of 14 amino acids.